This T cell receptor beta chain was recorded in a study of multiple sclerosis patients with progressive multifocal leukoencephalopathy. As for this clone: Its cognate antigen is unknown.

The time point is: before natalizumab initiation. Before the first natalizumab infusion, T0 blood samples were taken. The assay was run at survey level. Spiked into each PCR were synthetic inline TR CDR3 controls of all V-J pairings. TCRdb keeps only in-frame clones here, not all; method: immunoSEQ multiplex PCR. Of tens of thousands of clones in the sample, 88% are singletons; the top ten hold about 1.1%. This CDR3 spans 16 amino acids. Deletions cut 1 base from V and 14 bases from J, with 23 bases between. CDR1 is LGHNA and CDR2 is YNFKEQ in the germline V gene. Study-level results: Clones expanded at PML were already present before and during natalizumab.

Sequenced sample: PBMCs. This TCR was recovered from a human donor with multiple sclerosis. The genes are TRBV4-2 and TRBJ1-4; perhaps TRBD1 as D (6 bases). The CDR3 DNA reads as TGTGCCAGCAGCCAAGTAGACAACAGGGAATGGAAAGATCTGTTTTTT. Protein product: CASSQVDNREWKDLFF.